This paragraph reports one T cell receptor (beta chain). In the source study's methods: Reference gene primers were amplified, and this amplification served to estimate nucleated cell counts. Some clones are missing from TCRdb's copy, which holds only in-frame ones; the method was immunoSEQ multiplex PCR. That table is the source of V, J and clone size, and D and trimming were worked out from the DNA. The repertoire holds 55,000 to 70,000 clones, with 85% to 90% as singletons. The CDR3 totals 14 residues. Germline lookup yields CDR1 MGHRA and CDR2 YSYEKL. V shed 3 bases and J shed 9 bases, with 15 bases lying between them. The data were taken from a study of blood T cell repertoires in COVID-19. Study information: Sources were T cells, B-cell-depleted T cells, or PBMCs; the material itself was cDNA or gDNA.

This TCR was sampled from a man in his 70s with acute or convalescent COVID-19. The rearrangement joins TRBV4-1 to TRBJ2-4; D might be TRBD2 (6 bases). Sequencing used peripheral blood. The CDR3 region is CASSQMGVEGIQYF. The CDR3 DNA is TGCGCCAGCAGCCAGATGGGGGTGGAGGGCATTCAGTACTTC.